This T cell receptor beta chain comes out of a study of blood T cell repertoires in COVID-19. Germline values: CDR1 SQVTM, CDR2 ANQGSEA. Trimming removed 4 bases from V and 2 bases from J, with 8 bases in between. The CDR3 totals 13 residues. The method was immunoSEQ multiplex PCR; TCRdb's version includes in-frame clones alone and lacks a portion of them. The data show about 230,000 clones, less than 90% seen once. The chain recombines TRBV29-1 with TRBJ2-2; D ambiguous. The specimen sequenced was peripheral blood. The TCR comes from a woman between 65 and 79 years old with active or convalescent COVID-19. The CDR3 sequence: CSVAPTNTGELFF. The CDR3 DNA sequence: TGCAGCGTTGCCCCCACTAACACCGGGGAGCTGTTTTTT.